This passage covers 4 T cell receptor beta chains from one sample sequenced in a study of Ad26.COV2.S vaccination and SARS-CoV-2 variants. As to treatment: around 19 received Ad26.COV2.S at low or high dose, single or two shots; about 5 received placebo; per-sample allocation not given. Samples came from day 63 after the first vaccine or placebo injection. Measured with immunoSEQ multiplex PCR; TCRdb has only the in-frame clones, and not every one. The sample holds about 350,000 clones, 70% to 90% seen once. The sequencing used peripheral blood, collected in a trial of Ad26.COV2.S vaccine versus placebo. All receptors come from a person aged 18 to 65 who received the Ad26.COV2.S COVID-19 vaccine or a placebo.

V usage is TRBV28 and J usage is TRBJ2-3; 11 bases fit TRBD2. V dropped 4 bases and J dropped 0; count of bases not matched to a gene: 6. There are 17 residues in the CDR3. CDR1 is MDHEN and CDR2 is SYDVKM in the germline V gene. In DNA form, the CDR3 reads TGTGCCAGCAGTTCATTATGGACTAGCGGGAGCACAGATACGCAGTATTTT. It yields the protein CASSSLWTSGSTDTQYF.

The gene calls are TRBV10-3 and TRBJ1-4; D might be TRBD1 (5 bases). CDR1 is ENHRY and CDR2 is SYGVKD in the germline V gene. This CDR3 region has 15 residues. Trimming stripped 0 bases from V and 4 bases from J, with 9 bases between. The CDR3 DNA sequence: TGTGCCATCAGTGAGTCAGGGGCAAATAATGAAAAACTGTTTTTT. Translating gives CAISESGANNEKLFF.

This clone has more than one count but fewer than ten. The V call is TRBV4-1, the J call TRBJ2-5, with TRBD1 identical over 7 bases. With 1 base clipped from V and 6 bases from J, the junction kept 8 bases outside the gene matches. CDR3 length: 15 amino acids. The V gene's germline CDR1 is MGHRA and CDR2 YSYEKL. DNA of the CDR3: TGCGCCAGCAGCCAAGCTAGACAGGGTCGGAAGACCCAGTACTTC. Protein product: CASSQARQGRKTQYF.

This chain uses TRBV15 with TRBJ2-7, with 8 bases identical to TRBD1. This CDR3 is built from 14 residues. V lost 5 bases to trimming and J lost 4 bases; unmatched junction nucleotides: 7. Germline V gives CDR1 LNHNV, CDR2 YYDKDF (reference sequence). CDR3 DNA: TGTGCCACCAGCCCCCGGACAGGGTGGTACGAGCAGTACTTC. This codes for CATSPRTGWYEQYF.